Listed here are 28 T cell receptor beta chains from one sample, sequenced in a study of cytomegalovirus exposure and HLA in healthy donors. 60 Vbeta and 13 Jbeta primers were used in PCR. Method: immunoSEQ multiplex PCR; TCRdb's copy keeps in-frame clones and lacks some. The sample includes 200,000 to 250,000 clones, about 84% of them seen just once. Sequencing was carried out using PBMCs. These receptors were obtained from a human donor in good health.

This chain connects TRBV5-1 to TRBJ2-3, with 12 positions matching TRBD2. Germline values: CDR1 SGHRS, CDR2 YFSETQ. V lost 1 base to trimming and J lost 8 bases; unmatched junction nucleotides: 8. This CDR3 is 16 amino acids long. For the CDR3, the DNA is TGCGCCAGCAGCTTGTTGTCTAGCGGGAGGGCTAGTACGCAGTATTTT. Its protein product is CASSLLSSGRASTQYF.

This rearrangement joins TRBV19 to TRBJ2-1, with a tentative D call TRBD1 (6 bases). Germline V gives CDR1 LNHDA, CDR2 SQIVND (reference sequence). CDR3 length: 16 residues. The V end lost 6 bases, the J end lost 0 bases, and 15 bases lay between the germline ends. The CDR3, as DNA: TGTGCCAGTAGCCCCCGACAGGCCGTCTCCTACAATGAGCAGTTCTTC. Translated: CASSPRQAVSYNEQFF.

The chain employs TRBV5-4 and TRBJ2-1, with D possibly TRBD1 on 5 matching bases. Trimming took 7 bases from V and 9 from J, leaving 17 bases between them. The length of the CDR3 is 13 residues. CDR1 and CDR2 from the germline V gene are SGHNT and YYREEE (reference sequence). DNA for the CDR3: TGTGCCAGCCTTGGACAAAGTGAACGTGAGCAGTTCTTC. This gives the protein CASLGQSEREQFF.

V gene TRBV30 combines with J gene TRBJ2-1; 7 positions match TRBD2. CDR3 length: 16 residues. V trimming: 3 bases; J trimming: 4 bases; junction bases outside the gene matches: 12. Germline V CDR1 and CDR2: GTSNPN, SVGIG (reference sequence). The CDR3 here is CAWSPVGASGYNEQFF. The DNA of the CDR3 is TGTGCCTGGAGCCCAGTCGGCGCTAGCGGATACAATGAGCAGTTCTTC.

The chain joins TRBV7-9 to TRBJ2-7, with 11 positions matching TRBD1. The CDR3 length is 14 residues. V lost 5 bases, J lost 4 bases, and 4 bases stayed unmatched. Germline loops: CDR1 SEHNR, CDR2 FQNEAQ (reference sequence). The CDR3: CASSLGQGAYEQYF. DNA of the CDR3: TGTGCCAGCAGCCTAGGACAGGGGGCTTACGAGCAGTACTTC. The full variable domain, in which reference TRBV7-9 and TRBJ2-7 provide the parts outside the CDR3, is DTGVSQNPRHKITKRGQNVTFRCDPISEHNRLYWYRQTLGQGPEFLTYFQNEAQLEKSRLLSDRFSAERPKGSFSTLEIQRTEQGDSAMYLCASSLGQGAYEQYFGPGTRLTVT.

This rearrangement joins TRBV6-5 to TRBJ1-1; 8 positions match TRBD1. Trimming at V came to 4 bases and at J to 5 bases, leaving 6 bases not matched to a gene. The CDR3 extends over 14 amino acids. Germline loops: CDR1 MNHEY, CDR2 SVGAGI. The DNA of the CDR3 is TGTGCCAGCAGTTCAGGGGGCGCGGGGACTGAAGCTTTCTTT. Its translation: CASSSGGAGTEAFF.

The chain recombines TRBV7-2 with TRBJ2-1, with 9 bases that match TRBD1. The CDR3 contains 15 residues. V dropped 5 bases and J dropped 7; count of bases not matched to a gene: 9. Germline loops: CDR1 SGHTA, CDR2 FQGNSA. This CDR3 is CASSIPGQGWNEQFF. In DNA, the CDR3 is TGTGCCAGCAGCATTCCGGGACAGGGCTGGAATGAGCAGTTCTTC.

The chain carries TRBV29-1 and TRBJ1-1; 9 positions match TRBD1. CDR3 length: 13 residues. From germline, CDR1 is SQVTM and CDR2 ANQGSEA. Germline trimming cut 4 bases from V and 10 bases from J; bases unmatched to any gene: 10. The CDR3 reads CSVGMSQGASAFF. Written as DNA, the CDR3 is TGCAGCGTTGGGATGTCACAGGGGGCGTCAGCTTTCTTT.

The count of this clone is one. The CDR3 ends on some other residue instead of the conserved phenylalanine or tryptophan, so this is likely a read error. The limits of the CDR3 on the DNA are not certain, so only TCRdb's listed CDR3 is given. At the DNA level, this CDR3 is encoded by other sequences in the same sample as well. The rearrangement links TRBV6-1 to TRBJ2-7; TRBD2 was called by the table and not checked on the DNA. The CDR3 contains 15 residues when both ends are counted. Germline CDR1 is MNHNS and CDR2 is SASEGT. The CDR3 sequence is CASNISGRPDLGISL.

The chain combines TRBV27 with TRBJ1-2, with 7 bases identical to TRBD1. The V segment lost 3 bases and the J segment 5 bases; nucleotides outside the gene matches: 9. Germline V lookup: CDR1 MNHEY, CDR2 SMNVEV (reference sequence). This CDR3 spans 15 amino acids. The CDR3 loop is CASSLVAGGPYGYTF. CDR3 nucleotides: TGTGCCAGCAGTTTGGTGGCAGGGGGACCGTATGGCTACACCTTC.

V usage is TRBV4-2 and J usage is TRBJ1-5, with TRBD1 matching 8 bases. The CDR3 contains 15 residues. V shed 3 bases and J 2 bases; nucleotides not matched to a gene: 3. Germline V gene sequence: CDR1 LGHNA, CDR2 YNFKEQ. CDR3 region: CASSQEQGGNQPQHF. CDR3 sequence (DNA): TGTGCCAGCAGCCAGGAACAGGGGGGCAATCAGCCCCAGCATTTT.

The CDR3 sequence is CASSPARGTKDEQYF. In DNA form, the CDR3 reads TGCGCCAGCAGCCCCGCGAGGGGGACGAAGGACGAGCAGTACTTC. The chain employs TRBV5-1 and TRBJ2-7, with a weak D call TRBD1 (6 bases). The V end was cut by 4 bases, the J end by 5 bases, with 19 bases between. The length of the CDR3 is 15 residues. Germline CDR1 reads SGHRS; CDR2 reads YFSETQ.

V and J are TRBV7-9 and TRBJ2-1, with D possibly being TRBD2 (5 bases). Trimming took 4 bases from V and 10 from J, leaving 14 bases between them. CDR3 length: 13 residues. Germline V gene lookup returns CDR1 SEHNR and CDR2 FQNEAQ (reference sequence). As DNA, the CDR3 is TGTGCCAGCAGCTCGGCCAGTATAGCGGAGCAGTTCTTC. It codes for CASSSASIAEQFF. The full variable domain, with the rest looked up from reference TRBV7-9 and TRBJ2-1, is DTGVSQNPRHKITKRGQNVTFRCDPISEHNRLYWYRQTLGQGPEFLTYFQNEAQLEKSRLLSDRFSAERPKGSFSTLEIQRTEQGDSAMYLCASSSASIAEQFFGPGTRLTVL.

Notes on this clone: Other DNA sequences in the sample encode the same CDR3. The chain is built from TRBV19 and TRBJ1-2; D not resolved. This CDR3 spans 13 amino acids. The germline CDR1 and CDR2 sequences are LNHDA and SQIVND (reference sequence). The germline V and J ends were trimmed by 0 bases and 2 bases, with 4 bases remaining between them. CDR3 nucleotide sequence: TGTGCCAGTAGTATAGACAGAAACTATGGCTACACCTTC. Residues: CASSIDRNYGYTF.

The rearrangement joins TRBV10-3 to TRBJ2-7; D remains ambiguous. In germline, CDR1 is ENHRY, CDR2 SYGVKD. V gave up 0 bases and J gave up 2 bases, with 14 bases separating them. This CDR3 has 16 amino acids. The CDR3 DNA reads TGTGCCATCAGTGAGTCGATGGTCTTACTCACCTACGAGCAGTACTTC. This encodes CAISESMVLLTYEQYF.

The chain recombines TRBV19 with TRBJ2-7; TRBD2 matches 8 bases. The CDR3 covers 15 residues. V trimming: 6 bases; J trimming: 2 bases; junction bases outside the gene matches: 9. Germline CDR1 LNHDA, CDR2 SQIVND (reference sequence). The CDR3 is CASSIGPAGAYEQYF. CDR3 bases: TGTGCCAGTAGCATCGGCCCAGCGGGGGCCTACGAGCAGTACTTC.

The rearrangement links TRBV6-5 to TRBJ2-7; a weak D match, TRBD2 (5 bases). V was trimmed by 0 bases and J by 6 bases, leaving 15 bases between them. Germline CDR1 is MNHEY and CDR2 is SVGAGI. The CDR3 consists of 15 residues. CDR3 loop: CASSYSGRRASEQYF. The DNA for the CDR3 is TGTGCCAGCAGTTACTCGGGCAGGCGGGCATCCGAGCAGTACTTC.

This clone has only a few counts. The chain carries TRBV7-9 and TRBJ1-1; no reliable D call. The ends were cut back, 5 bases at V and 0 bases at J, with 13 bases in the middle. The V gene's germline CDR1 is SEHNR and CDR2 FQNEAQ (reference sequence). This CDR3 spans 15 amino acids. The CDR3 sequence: CASSPWGGLNTEAFF. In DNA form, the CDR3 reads TGTGCCAGCAGCCCCTGGGGAGGGCTGAACACTGAAGCTTTCTTT.

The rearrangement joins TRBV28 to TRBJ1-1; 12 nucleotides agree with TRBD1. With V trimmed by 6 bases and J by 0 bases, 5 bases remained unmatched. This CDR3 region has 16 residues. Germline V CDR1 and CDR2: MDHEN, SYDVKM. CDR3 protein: CASRTGTGGMNTEAFF. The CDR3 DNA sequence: TGTGCCAGCAGAACCGGGACAGGGGGCATGAACACTGAAGCTTTCTTT.

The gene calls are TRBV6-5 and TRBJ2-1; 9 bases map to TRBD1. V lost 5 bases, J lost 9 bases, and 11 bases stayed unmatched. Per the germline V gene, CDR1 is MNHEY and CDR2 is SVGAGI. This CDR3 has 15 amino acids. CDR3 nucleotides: TGTGCCAGCAGTCATCCGGGACAGGGTCTAGGTGAGCAGTTCTTC. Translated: CASSHPGQGLGEQFF.

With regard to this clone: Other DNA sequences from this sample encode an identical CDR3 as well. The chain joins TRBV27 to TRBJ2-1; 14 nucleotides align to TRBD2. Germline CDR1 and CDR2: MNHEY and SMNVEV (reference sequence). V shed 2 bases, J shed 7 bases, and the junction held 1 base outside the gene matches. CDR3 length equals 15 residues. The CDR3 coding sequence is TGTGCCAGCAGTTTAGGGACTAGCGGGAGTAATGAGCAGTTCTTC. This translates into CASSLGTSGSNEQFF.

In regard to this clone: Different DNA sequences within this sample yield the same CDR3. CDR3 coding DNA: TGTGCCAGCAGCTTAGCAGGGGGCGGAAACACCATATATTTT. Its protein is CASSLAGGGNTIYF. V and J are TRBV7-2 and TRBJ1-3, with 7 bases fitting TRBD1. Germline V gives CDR1 SGHTA, CDR2 FQGNSA. With 0 bases clipped from V and 4 bases from J, the junction kept 0 bases outside the gene matches. The CDR3 totals 14 residues.

The CDR3, as DNA: TGCGCCAGCAGCTTGAACCCGGGACTAGCGGGAGTAGGGACAGATACGCAGTATTTT. It yields the protein CASSLNPGLAGVGTDTQYF. V and J are TRBV5-1 and TRBJ2-3, with 14 bases fitting TRBD2. The junction had 10 bases not matched to a gene; V was cut back by 1 base and J by 3 bases. CDR1 and CDR2 from the germline V gene are SGHRS and YFSETQ. This CDR3 comprises 19 residues.

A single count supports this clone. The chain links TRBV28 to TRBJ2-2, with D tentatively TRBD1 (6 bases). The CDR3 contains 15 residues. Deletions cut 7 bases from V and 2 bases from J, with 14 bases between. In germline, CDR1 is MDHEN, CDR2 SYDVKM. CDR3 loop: CASNSAGANTGELFF. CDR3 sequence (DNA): TGTGCCAGCAACTCTGCAGGGGCTAACACCGGGGAGCTGTTTTTT. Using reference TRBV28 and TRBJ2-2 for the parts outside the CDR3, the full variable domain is DVKVTQSSRYLVKRTGEKVFLECVQDMDHENMFWYRQDPGLGLRLIYFSYDVKMKEKGDIPEGYSVSREKKERFSLILESASTNQTSMYLCASNSAGANTGELFFGEGSRLTVL.

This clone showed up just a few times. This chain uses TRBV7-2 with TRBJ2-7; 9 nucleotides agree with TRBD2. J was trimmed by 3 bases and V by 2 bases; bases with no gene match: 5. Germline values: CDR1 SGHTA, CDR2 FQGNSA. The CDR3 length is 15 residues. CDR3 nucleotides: TGTGCCAGCAGCTTATTTAGCGGGAGAAACTACGAGCAGTACTTC. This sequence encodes CASSLFSGRNYEQYF.

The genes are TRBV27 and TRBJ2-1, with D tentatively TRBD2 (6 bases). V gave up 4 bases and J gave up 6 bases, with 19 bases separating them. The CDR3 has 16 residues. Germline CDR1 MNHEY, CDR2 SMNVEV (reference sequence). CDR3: CASSSPVSGPLNEQFF. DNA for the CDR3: TGTGCCAGCAGTTCCCCTGTTAGCGGCCCTCTCAATGAGCAGTTCTTC.

CDR3 nucleotides: TGTGCCAGCTCACCACGGGGACTAGCGGGAGGTGTCACCGGGGAGCTGTTTTTT. Its protein product is CASSPRGLAGGVTGELFF. The J gene is TRBJ2-2, the V gene TRBV18, with 15 nucleotides matching TRBD2. The CDR3 runs 18 residues. Germline loops: CDR1 KGHSH, CDR2 LQKENI. The J segment lost 4 bases and the V segment lost 1 base, leaving 4 bases of the junction unmatched.

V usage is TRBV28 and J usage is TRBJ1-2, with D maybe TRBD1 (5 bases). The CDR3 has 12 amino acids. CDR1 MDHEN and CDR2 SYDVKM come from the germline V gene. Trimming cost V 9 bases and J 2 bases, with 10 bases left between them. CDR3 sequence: CASVGENYGYTF. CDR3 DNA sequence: TGTGCCAGTGTAGGGGAAAACTATGGCTACACCTTC.